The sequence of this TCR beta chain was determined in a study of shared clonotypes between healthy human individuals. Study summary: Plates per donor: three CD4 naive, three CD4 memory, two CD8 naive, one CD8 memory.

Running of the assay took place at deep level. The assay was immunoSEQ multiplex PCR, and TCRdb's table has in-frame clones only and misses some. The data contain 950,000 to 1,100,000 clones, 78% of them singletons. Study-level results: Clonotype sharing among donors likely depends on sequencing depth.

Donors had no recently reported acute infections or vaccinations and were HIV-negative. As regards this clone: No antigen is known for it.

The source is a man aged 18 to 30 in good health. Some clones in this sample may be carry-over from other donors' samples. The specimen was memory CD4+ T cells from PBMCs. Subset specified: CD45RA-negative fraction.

CDR3: CASSPGGQARTFSGNTIYF. The DNA for the CDR3 is TGTGCCAGCTCACCCGGGGGACAGGCTCGTACTTTCTCTGGAAACACCATATATTTT. The V call is TRBV18, the J call TRBJ1-3; 8 positions agree with TRBD1. In germline, CDR1 is KGHSH, CDR2 LQKENI. J lost 0 bases, V lost 3 bases, and 13 bases had no gene match. This CDR3 has 19 residues. Full variable domain (missing parts from reference TRBV18 and TRBJ1-3): NAGVMQNPRHLVRRRGQEARLRCSPMKGHSHVYWYRQLPEEGLKFMVYLQKENIIDESGMPKERFSAEFPKEGPSILRIQQVVRGDSAAYFCASSPGGQARTFSGNTIYFGEGSWLTVV.